This T cell receptor (beta chain) was observed in a study of blood T cell repertoires in COVID-19 (dated by TCRdb to the early 2020s). General notes on the study: Samples from collaborators originated in the United States, Italy and Spain and spanned both the acute and convalescent phases of COVID-19. The prospective study material was composed of cDNA or gDNA derived from T cells, B-cell-depleted T cells, or PBMCs. Subjects who had been exposed to COVID-19, were actively infected with it, or had recovered from it provided the deeply sampled blood TCRbeta repertoires that made up the dataset. The repertoires were released in a freely available public database meant as a resource for research on the immune response to SARS-CoV-2. Samples were obtained from the ongoing ImmuneRACE study (first 160 participants) and from about 1,300 subjects provided by 6 global collaborators. A de-identified subject ID, COVID-19 status, age in years and sex were almost always included in the sample metadata. Where available, HLA class I and class II types were taken from metadata supplied by the sample provider and were not determined by assay-based typing.

The immunoSEQ Assay, a bias-controlled multiplex PCR, was used to amplify TCRbeta CDR3 regions from genomic DNA. In the original analysis: Within the assay, amplification of reference gene primers was used to estimate how many nucleated cells each sample contained. To quantify the absolute abundance of each unique TCRbeta CDR3 rearrangement, sequence reads were collapsed and filtered. For each sample, productive Simpson clonality was calculated as the square root of Simpson's diversity index over productive rearrangements. TCRdb took this table from immuneACCESS and kept in-frame rearrangements with V and J called. Such tables lack part of the clones; where checked against another copy, unresolved V genes explain under half of the gap, and the rest is unexplained. The V and J calls and clone size are taken from that table; D and trimming were inferred from the DNA. The sample records about 58,000 clones, roughly 77% of which are singletons. Roughly 29% of the sample belongs to the ten largest clones.

In Seattle, one collaborating source enrolled patients while the infection was active and tracked those patients longitudinally over the course of disease. Each collaborating institution followed its own protocols to collect whole blood in K2EDTA tubes. For TCRbeta analysis, collaborator samples were shipped as frozen whole blood, as isolated PBMCs, or as DNA extracted from either sample type. What the work shows at the level of the full study, not this receptor alone: How much clinical and demographic metadata was included differed by source and by participant, and the metadata was provided uncurated.

Trimming removed 2 bases from V and 6 bases from J, leaving 16 bases between the germline ends. Per the germline V gene, SGDLS is the CDR1 and YYNGEE is the CDR2. The cysteine opens and the phenylalanine closes a CDR3 of 15 amino acids. The retained sequence is limited to the CDR3, 45 bases, with the frame set at the first base. On this clone: It lacks a known antigen. Nothing much larger sits one base from this clone, and base qualities are not available.

Sequencing was done on a sample of peripheral blood. This chain is built from TRBV9 and TRBJ2-3; TRBD1 is a weak D gene call, 6 bases matching. The receptor was isolated from a man aged 55-75 years with COVID-19, enrolled during active disease. The CDR3 sequence is CASSVTGHVSDTQYF. The DNA sequence is as follows: TGTGCCAGCAGCGTTACAGGGCACGTTTCGGATACGCAGTATTTT.